What follows are 17 T cell receptor beta chains derived from one specimen sequenced in a study of Graves' ophthalmopathy and Graves' hyperthyroidism. Amplification from RNA transcripts yielded the TCR beta CDR3 regions. A first-round RT-PCR used HTBI primers, followed by a second-round multiplex PCR. TCRdb passed the multiplex PCR reads through MiXCR, listing each CDR3 protein once. The sample shows about 400,000 distinct CDR3 sequences, approximately 20% of them seen only once. Sequencing was performed on peripheral blood. The receptors originated from a woman under 30 with Graves' ophthalmopathy.

The table lists this clonotype with a count of one. This sequence joins TRBV28 and TRBJ1-6, with 8 positions matching TRBD1. The germline CDR1 and CDR2 sequences are MDHEN and SYDVKM. V was clipped by 7 bases and J by 9 bases; unmatched bases: 5. The CDR3 spans 13 residues. The CDR3 sequence: CASTGQGTSPLHF. The CDR3 DNA reads as TGTGCCAGCACAGGACAGGGAACTTCACCCCTCCACTTT.

The chain has TRBV7-8 and TRBJ1-1; maybe TRBD1 (5 bases). Trimming removed 0 bases at V and 1 base at J, with 12 bases between. This CDR3 comprises 16 residues. From germline, CDR1 is SGHVS and CDR2 FQNEAQ. The CDR3 spells CASSLARGAKNTEAFF. The DNA of the CDR3 is TGTGCCAGCAGCTTAGCGAGGGGAGCAAAGAACACTGAAGCTTTCTTT. Full variable domain (rest looked up from reference TRBV7-8 and TRBJ1-1): GAGVSQSPRYKVAKRGQDVALRCDPISGHVSLFWYQQALGQGPEFLTYFQNEAQLDKSGLPSDRFFAERPEGSVSTLKIQRTQQEDSAVYLCASSLARGAKNTEAFFGQGTRLTVV.

This clonotype occurred many times. The rearrangement links TRBV28 to TRBJ2-7; possible D gene TRBD2, 7 bases. The germline V gene has CDR1 MDHEN and CDR2 SYDVKM. Trimming took 8 bases from V and 1 from J, leaving 18 bases between them. The CDR3 is 15 residues long. DNA for the CDR3: TGTGCCAGCGACGTAGGGGGGGCGGGGTCCTACGAGCAGTACTTC. Amino acid sequence: CASDVGGAGSYEQYF.

This clonotype occurred a few times. The V call is TRBV6-1, the J call TRBJ2-2; D might be TRBD2 (6 bases). The CDR3 is 15 amino acids. Trimming removed 6 bases from V and 4 bases from J, with 15 bases in between. CDR1 and CDR2 from the germline V gene are MNHNS and SASEGT. The CDR3 DNA sequence: TGTGCCAGCAGCCGTCGACTAGTTCCCACCGGGGAGCTGTTTTTT. This codes for CASSRRLVPTGELFF.

Ten or more counts support this clonotype. The chain joins TRBV7-3 to TRBJ2-7; D is tentatively TRBD1 or TRBD2 (5 bases each). Germline CDR1 is SGHTA and CDR2 is FQGTGA. CDR3 length equals 15 residues. Deletions cut 5 bases from V and 3 bases from J, with 17 bases between. This chain's CDR3 is CASSPGPPADYEQYF. CDR3 nucleotide sequence: TGTGCCAGCAGCCCGGGGCCACCGGCGGACTACGAGCAGTACTTC.

J is TRBJ1-5 and V is TRBV6-2 or TRBV6-3, with 10 bases lining up with TRBD1. Looked up from germline, CDR1 is MNHEY and CDR2 is SVGEGT. V gave up 7 bases and J gave up 2 bases; unmatched junction bases: 8. CDR3 length: 16 amino acids. Written as DNA, the CDR3 is TGTGCCAGCAACCATTTCGGGACAGGGGGCAATCAGCCCCAGCATTTT. Protein: CASNHFGTGGNQPQHF.

This clonotype was found many times. This chain links TRBV19 with TRBJ1-2, with D tentatively TRBD1 (6 bases). Germline V CDR1 and CDR2: LNHDA, SQIVND (reference sequence). V lost 5 bases to trimming and J lost 7 bases, with 11 bases between them. The CDR3 spans 12 residues. The DNA of the CDR3 is TGTGCCAGTAGTTCGTACAGGGTTGGCTACACCTTC. It specifies CASSSYRVGYTF.

This clonotype was observed many times. The gene calls are TRBV28 and TRBJ2-7; no firm D call. V lost 2 bases and J 3 bases, leaving 5 bases between the germline ends. The germline CDR1 and CDR2 sequences are MDHEN and SYDVKM. This CDR3 region has 12 residues. CDR3 bases: TGTGCCAGCAGTTTAACCCACTACGAGCAGTACTTC. It codes for CASSLTHYEQYF. The full variable domain, in which reference TRBV28 and TRBJ2-7 provide the parts outside the CDR3, is DVKVTQSSRYLVKRTGEKVFLECVQDMDHENMFWYRQDPGLGLRLIYFSYDVKMKEKGDIPEGYSVSREKKERFSLILESASTNQTSMYLCASSLTHYEQYFGPGTRLTVT.

This clonotype came up many times. The J gene is TRBJ1-1, the V gene TRBV6-1; possible D gene TRBD1, 5 bases. CDR1 is MNHNS, CDR2 SASEGT, per germline. The CDR3 is 13 amino acids. The V end lost 5 bases, the J end lost 3 bases, and 10 bases lay between the germline ends. The CDR3 is CASSREGHTEAFF. The DNA of the CDR3 is TGTGCCAGCAGTCGGGAGGGGCACACTGAAGCTTTCTTT.

This chain joins TRBV28 and TRBJ1-2, with unresolved D. V was shortened by 7 bases and J by 8 bases, with 17 bases between the two germline ends. CDR3 size: 13 residues. Germline V gives CDR1 MDHEN, CDR2 SYDVKM. The CDR3 nucleotides read TGTGCCAGCACCCCCCCCAGTCGGCAGGGCTACACCTTC. This encodes CASTPPSRQGYTF.

In its sample, this clonotype was seen many times. V gene TRBV19 combines with J gene TRBJ1-1, with D maybe TRBD1 (5 bases). CDR3 size: 16 residues. V was shortened by 3 bases and J by 2 bases, with 16 bases between the two germline ends. The germline gives CDR1 LNHDA, CDR2 SQIVND (reference sequence). The CDR3 loop reads CASSILSGTHNTEAFF. CDR3 sequence (DNA): TGTGCCAGTAGTATTTTAAGCGGGACTCATAACACTGAAGCTTTCTTT.

This chain connects TRBV20-1 to TRBJ1-5; D remains ambiguous. This CDR3 has 14 residues. The germline V gene has CDR1 DFQATT and CDR2 SNEGSKA (reference sequence). V gave up 3 bases and J gave up 2 bases, with 11 bases separating them. The CDR3, as DNA: TGCAGTGCTAGTTTGGGTCTGGGCAATCAGCCCCAGCATTTT. It encodes CSASLGLGNQPQHF.

This clonotype was observed a single time. The gene calls are TRBV24-1 and TRBJ2-2; D call uncertain. This CDR3 spans 14 amino acids. Germline CDR1 KGHDR, CDR2 SFDVKD. The V gene lost 4 bases and the J gene lost 3 bases, with 8 bases spanning the gap. CDR3 region: CATSEFGDTGELFF. Written as DNA, the CDR3 is TGTGCCACCAGTGAGTTCGGAGACACCGGGGAGCTGTTTTTT.

The V gene is TRBV25-1, the J gene TRBJ1-1; possible D gene TRBD1, 6 bases. Between the trimmed V and J ends, which lost 2 bases and 8 bases, there was a span of 9 bases. The CDR3 loop spans 12 amino acids. Germline CDR1 MGHDK, CDR2 SYGVNS. CDR3 sequence (DNA): TGTGCCAGCAGTGAAATCGACAGGGAAGCTTTCTTT. It encodes CASSEIDREAFF.

This clonotype occurred a few times. This CDR3 reads CASSLGPGRNTGELFF. The CDR3 nucleotides are TGTGCCAGCAGCTTGGGGCCCGGCAGGAACACCGGGGAGCTGTTTTTT. The chain is built from TRBV5-5 and TRBJ2-2; D is uncertain. The V and J ends lost 0 bases and 1 base respectively, with 10 bases between them. CDR3 size: 16 residues. Per germline, CDR1 SGHKS and CDR2 YYEKEE (reference sequence).

This clonotype was detected ten times or more. The chain carries TRBV4-1 and TRBJ2-7, with unresolved D. CDR1 is MGHRA, CDR2 YSYEKL, per germline. The V end lost 1 base, the J end lost 2 bases, and 9 bases lay between the germline ends. This CDR3 region has 14 residues. The DNA for the CDR3 is TGCGCCAGCAGCCAAGGAAGGTTCCCCTACGAGCAGTACTTC. Amino acids: CASSQGRFPYEQYF.

This clonotype appeared many times. The rearrangement uses TRBV19 and TRBJ1-6; no clear D gene. CDR3 length equals 16 residues. Germline CDR1 reads LNHDA; CDR2 reads SQIVND (reference sequence). The V and J ends lost 0 bases and 7 bases respectively, with 13 bases between them. CDR3 sequence reads: CASSIDPRKENSPLHF. The DNA of the CDR3 is TGTGCCAGTAGTATAGATCCCAGGAAAGAGAATTCACCCCTCCACTTT. Full variable domain (rest looked up from reference TRBV19 and TRBJ1-6): DGGITQSPKYLFRKEGQNVTLSCEQNLNHDAMYWYRQDPGQGLRLIYYSQIVNDFQKGDIAEGYSVSREKKESFPLTVTSAQKNPTAFYLCASSIDPRKENSPLHFGNGTRLTVT.